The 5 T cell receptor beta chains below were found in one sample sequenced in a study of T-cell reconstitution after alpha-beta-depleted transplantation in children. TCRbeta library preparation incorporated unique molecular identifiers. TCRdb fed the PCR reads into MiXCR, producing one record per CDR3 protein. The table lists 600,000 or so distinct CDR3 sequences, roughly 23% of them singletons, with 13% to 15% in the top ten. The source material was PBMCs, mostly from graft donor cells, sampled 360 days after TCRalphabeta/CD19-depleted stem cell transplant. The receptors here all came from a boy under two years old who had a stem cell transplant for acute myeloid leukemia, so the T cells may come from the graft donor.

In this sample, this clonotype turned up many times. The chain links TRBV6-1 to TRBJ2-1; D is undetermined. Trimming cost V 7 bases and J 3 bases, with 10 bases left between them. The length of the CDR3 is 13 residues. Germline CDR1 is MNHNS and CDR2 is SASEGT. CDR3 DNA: TGTGCCAGCACCCCTTGGGGCTACAATGAGCAGTTCTTC. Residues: CASTPWGYNEQFF.

The CDR3 loop reads CASSPPSYGNEQFF. DNA for the CDR3: TGTGCCAGCAGCCCCCCTTCCTATGGGAATGAGCAGTTCTTC. This sequence joins TRBV3-1 and TRBJ2-1; D remains unclear. The CDR3 covers 14 residues. With 4 bases removed from V and 7 bases from J, the gap between germline ends came to 14 bases. In germline, CDR1 is LGHDT, CDR2 YNNKEL (reference sequence).

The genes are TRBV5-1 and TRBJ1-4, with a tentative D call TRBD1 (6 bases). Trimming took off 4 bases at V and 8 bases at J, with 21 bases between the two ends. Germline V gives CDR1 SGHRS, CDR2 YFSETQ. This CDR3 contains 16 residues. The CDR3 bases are TGCGCCAGCAGCCCCACACGGTCCAGGGGCGGGGAAAAACTGTTTTTT. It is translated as CASSPTRSRGGEKLFF.

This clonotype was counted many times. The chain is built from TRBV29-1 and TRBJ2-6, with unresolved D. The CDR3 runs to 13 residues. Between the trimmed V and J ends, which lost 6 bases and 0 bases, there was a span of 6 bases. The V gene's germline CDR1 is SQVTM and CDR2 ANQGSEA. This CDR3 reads CSVYVSGANVLTF. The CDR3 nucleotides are TGCAGCGTGTATGTCTCTGGGGCCAACGTCCTGACTTTC.

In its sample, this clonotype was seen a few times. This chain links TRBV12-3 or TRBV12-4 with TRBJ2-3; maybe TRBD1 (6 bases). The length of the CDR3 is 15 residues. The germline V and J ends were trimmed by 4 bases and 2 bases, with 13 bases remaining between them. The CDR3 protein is CASSWGQGTTDTQYF. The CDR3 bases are TGTGCCAGCAGTTGGGGCCAGGGGACCACAGATACGCAGTATTTT.